This T cell receptor (beta chain) was identified in a study of T-cell reconstitution after alpha-beta-depleted transplantation in children. Findings of the study overall: At the one-year point after transplant, T-cell counts and TCRbeta diversity were found to come mostly from T cells that had been newly produced. Surviving recipient T cells and thymic progenitors underlay high day-60 TCRbeta diversity in some patients.

Library preparation (for TCRbeta) was performed with unique molecular identifiers. MiXCR was run by TCRdb on the PCR reads, yielding one entry per CDR3 protein. Found here are 800,000 to 1,000,000 distinct CDR3 sequences, around 30% of them singletons; the top ten hold over 25%. This clonotype came up many times. The antigen is unknown. This CDR3 is built from 16 residues. With V trimmed by 0 bases and J by 6 bases, 8 bases remained unmatched. The germline V gene has CDR1 DFQATT and CDR2 SNEGSKA (reference sequence). The sequence was obtained from a boy less than two years old who had a stem cell transplant for SCID, so the T cells may come from the graft donor. This material consisted of PBMCs, mostly from graft donor cells, taken 360 days after TCRalphabeta/CD19-depleted stem cell transplant. V gene TRBV20-1 combines with J gene TRBJ1-6; 7 nucleotides agree with TRBD1. CDR3 sequence reads: CSARDPWQGGNSPLHF. The CDR3 DNA is TGCAGTGCTAGAGATCCTTGGCAGGGGGGTAATTCACCCCTCCACTTT.